This T cell receptor beta chain stems from a study of cytomegalovirus exposure and HLA in healthy donors. This table comes from immunoSEQ multiplex PCR, and its TCRdb copy is limited to in-frame clones, with some not included. The sample records roughly 330,000 clones, around 90% being singletons. Trimming pared 3 bases from V and 5 bases from J, leaving 14 bases between. CDR3 size: 14 residues. CDR1 and CDR2 (germline): LNHDA, SQIVND (reference sequence). The clonotype was recovered from a woman aged 25 to 39 in good health and CMV-seropositive. Specimen: PBMCs. V gene TRBV19 combines with J gene TRBJ2-7; D is tentatively TRBD1 or TRBD2 (5 bases each). The CDR3 protein is CASSIGTWGHEQYF. The CDR3 coding sequence is TGTGCCAGTAGTATTGGGACCTGGGGTCACGAGCAGTACTTC. The complete variable domain, with remaining parts taken from reference TRBV19 and TRBJ2-7, reads DGGITQSPKYLFRKEGQNVTLSCEQNLNHDAMYWYRQDPGQGLRLIYYSQIVNDFQKGDIAEGYSVSREKKESFPLTVTSAQKNPTAFYLCASSIGTWGHEQYFGPGTRLTVT.